The T cell receptor (beta chain) described here comes from a study of blood T cell repertoires in COVID-19. Study-level background: Sites across the United States, Italy and Spain contributed samples from acute and convalescent COVID-19.

From germline, CDR1 is SEHNR and CDR2 FQNEAQ (reference sequence). The ends lost 5 bases at V and 2 bases at J; junction bases unmatched: 6. The CDR3 runs to 14 residues. As originally analysed: Counts of nucleated cells, estimated from reference gene primer amplification, were obtained. The data were produced by immunoSEQ multiplex PCR, yet TCRdb's version contains in-frame clones alone and is incomplete. V, J and clone size are taken as reported in that table, and D and trimming were inferred from the DNA itself. The sample carries approximately 210,000 clones, around nine tenths recorded once. This clonotype was sampled from a woman aged 35 to 49 who had recovered from COVID-19. Sample: peripheral blood. The chain is built from TRBV7-9 and TRBJ2-7; 7 bases map to TRBD1. Here the CDR3 DNA reads TGTGCCAGCAGCAAAGACAGGGATACCTACGAGCAGTACTTC. Translated, it gives CASSKDRDTYEQYF.